What follows describes a single TCR beta chain. Source study methods: Estimates of nucleated cell counts were drawn from the amplification of reference gene primers. TCRdb's table, derived via immunoSEQ multiplex PCR, lists solely in-frame clones and lacks some. V and J calls and clone size follow that table, whereas D and trimming were derived from the DNA. The sample carries roughly 110,000 clones, approximately 88% recorded once. This entry belongs to a study of blood T cell repertoires in COVID-19. V dropped 1 base and J dropped 6; count of bases not matched to a gene: 10. This CDR3 has 17 amino acids. Germline CDR1 is SGHKS and CDR2 is YYEKEE (reference sequence).

The sequence derives from a man aged 50 to 59 with active or convalescent COVID-19. Material: peripheral blood. This chain connects TRBV5-5 to TRBJ2-1; TRBD2 matches at 10 bases. CDR3 coding DNA: TGTGCCAGCAGCTTGAGGCTAGCGGGAGTAAGGGCCAATGAGCAGTTCTTC. It translates to CASSLRLAGVRANEQFF.